These T cell receptor beta chains were read from a single sample in a study of tumor-infiltrating lymphocytes in primary liver carcinoma. Each CDR3 protein is one row after TCRdb ran MiXCR on the multiplex PCR reads. The sample yields around 330,000 distinct CDR3 sequences, 50% to 75% seen once. Sequencing was carried out using peripheral blood. The receptors stem from a young woman with primary liver carcinoma and hepatitis B virus infection. CDR3s include the opening cysteine and the closing phenylalanine or tryptophan. A D gene is named only where the DNA matches it firmly. A row's size may be missing; if present it is once, few, many or a size class.

TRBJ2-7 many TRBV6-2/TRBV6-3 TRBD2 TGTGCCAGCAGTTACTCGAGACTAGCGGGAGATCTCGAGCAGTACTTC CASSYSRLAGDLEQYF
TRBJ1-2 . TRBV5-1 . TGCGCCAGCAGCTCTTCAGGGGTCTATGGCTACACCTTC CASSSSGVYGYTF
TRBJ2-2 . TRBV11-2 TRBD1 TGTGCCGGCAGCATCGATCTTCGAGGGCAGGGGGCCAGCGGGGAGCTGTTTTTT CAGSIDLRGQGASGELFF
TRBJ2-3 . TRBV7-8 TRBD2 TGTGCCAGCAGCTTTCTATCGGGAGGGCTTTTAGATTCGCAGTATTTT CASSFLSGGLLDSQYF
TRBJ2-7 once TRBV11-2 . TGTGCCAGGAGCTTATCAATTAGCAGGGCGGTGCAGTACTTC CARSLSISRAVQYF
TRBJ2-1 . TRBV4-1 TRBD2 TGCGCCAGCAGCAGCTGGACTAGCGGAGGCTCCTACAATGAGCAGTTCTTC CASSSWTSGGSYNEQFF
TRBJ2-7 . TRBV12-3/TRBV12-4 . TGTGCCAGCAGTCCTACGGGGCCCGAGCATGAGCAGTACTTC CASSPTGPEHEQYF
TRBJ2-7 . TRBV7-8 TRBD1 TGTGCCAGCACCTGGACAGGGGCCCCCTACGAGCAGTACTTC CASTWTGAPYEQYF
TRBJ2-1 . TRBV7-9 TRBD1 TGTGCCAGCAGAACCGGGACAGACTACAATGGGCAGTTCTTC CASRTGTDYNGQFF
TRBJ2-3 few TRBV6-1 . TGTGCCAGCAGGGCCGGGCCTCACACAGATACGCAGTATTTT CASRAGPHTDTQYF